This entry lists 24 T cell receptor beta chains sequenced from one sample in a study of blood T cells in healthy people across ages. Sample-barcoded 5' priming and a J-beta primer mix drove a second PCR of about 7 to 11 cycles. TCRdb recomputed calls from the 5' RACE reads with MiXCR, one row per CDR3 protein. This sample has roughly 1.7 million distinct CDR3 sequences, with about 35% found just once. The sequenced sample consisted of blood. The receptors were sampled from a woman aged 25 to 45 in good health.

The rearrangement uses TRBV30 and TRBJ1-5, with TRBD1 as a possible D gene (5 bases). Germline CDR1 is GTSNPN and CDR2 is SVGIG (reference sequence). This CDR3 is 15 amino acids long. Trimming removed 1 base from V and 1 base from J, with 11 bases in between. The CDR3 DNA reads TGTGCCTGGAGTGGGCAGGGTGCCAGCAATCAGCCCCAGCATTTT. Its protein is CAWSGQGASNQPQHF.

This clonotype was counted at least ten times. The junction differs from germline at one of its ends, possibly a read error. V usage is TRBV5-1 and J usage is TRBJ2-5; tentatively, D is TRBD1 (5 bases). The germline gives CDR1 SGHRS, CDR2 YFSETQ. The CDR3 is 13 residues long. CDR3 DNA sequence: TGTGCCAGCAGCTCAGGGAAACAAGAGACCCAGTACTTC. This codes for CASSSGKQETQYF.

In its sample, this clonotype was seen a few times. The chain links TRBV7-6 to TRBJ1-4; the match to TRBD1 covers 7 bases. The CDR3 consists of 16 residues. Trimming took 1 base from V and 3 from J; bases not matched to a gene: 5. The germline gives CDR1 SGHVS, CDR2 FNYEAQ. Written as DNA, the CDR3 is TGTGCCAGCAGCTTAGAAGGGGGCGAAGCTAATGAAAAACTGTTTTTT. Protein: CASSLEGGEANEKLFF.

The chain couples TRBV2 to TRBJ1-5; D is perhaps TRBD1 (5 bases). CDR1 is SNHLY, CDR2 FYNNEI, per germline. V lost 8 bases and J lost 3, with 14 bases in between. CDR3 size: 14 residues. The CDR3 sequence: CASAGGLFNQPQHF. CDR3 DNA: TGTGCCAGCGCGGGGGGTCTTTTCAATCAGCCCCAGCATTTT.

This clonotype was counted ten times or more. The J gene is TRBJ2-7, the V gene TRBV27, with TRBD2 matching 15 bases. Germline V gene sequence: CDR1 MNHEY, CDR2 SMNVEV (reference sequence). Trimming cost V 0 bases and J 0 bases; bases outside gene matches: 0. This CDR3 spans 17 amino acids. CDR3 in amino acids: CASSLSGLAGGSYEQYF. Written as DNA, the CDR3 is TGTGCCAGCAGTTTATCGGGACTAGCGGGGGGCTCCTACGAGCAGTACTTC.

This clonotype was counted a few times. This chain uses TRBV5-1 with TRBJ1-1, with a weak D call TRBD1 (5 bases). V was pared by 0 bases and J by 4 bases, with 22 bases between. The CDR3 is made up of 18 amino acids. The V gene's germline CDR1 is SGHRS and CDR2 YFSETQ. The CDR3 reads CASSLATAAGIGATEAFF. Written as DNA, the CDR3 is TGCGCCAGCAGCTTGGCTACCGCGGCAGGGATTGGGGCCACTGAAGCTTTCTTT. Variable domain in full (rest from reference TRBV5-1 and TRBJ1-1): KAGVTQTPRYLIKTRGQQVTLSCSPISGHRSVSWYQQTPGQGLQFLFEYFSETQRNKGNFPGRFSGRQFSNSRSEMNVSTLELGDSALYLCASSLATAAGIGATEAFFGQGTRLTVV.

This clonotype came up once. V and J are TRBV9 and TRBJ1-1, with D hard to call. Germline V gene lookup returns CDR1 SGDLS and CDR2 YYNGEE. The CDR3 loop spans 14 amino acids. V was shortened by 0 bases and J by 3 bases, with 9 bases between the two germline ends. CDR3 DNA: TGTGCCAGCAGCGTAGCAGGCAGAGACACTGAAGCTTTCTTT. This sequence encodes CASSVAGRDTEAFF.

Concerning this clonotype itself: The germline gene is not matched at one end of the junction; a read error may be the cause. The chain links TRBV12-3 or TRBV12-4 to TRBJ2-6; no firm D call. The CDR3 runs to 13 residues. CDR3 in amino acids: CASSLNGHNALTF. CDR3 nucleotide sequence: TGTGCCAGCAGTTTAAATGGTCACAACGCCCTGACTTTC.

This chain connects TRBV11-2 to TRBJ2-3, with 9 positions matching TRBD2. V was pared by 1 base and J by 3 bases, with 8 bases of the junction left unmatched. CDR1 is SGHAT and CDR2 is FQNNGV in the germline V gene. The CDR3 is 17 residues long. Here the CDR3 reads CASSLGTWAGGTDTQYF. The CDR3 nucleotides read TGTGCCAGCAGCTTAGGGACCTGGGCGGGGGGGACAGATACGCAGTATTTT. The variable domain in full, with the rest retrieved from reference TRBV11-2 and TRBJ2-3, is EAGVAQSPRYKIIEKRQSVAFWCNPISGHATLYWYQQILGQGPKLLIQFQNNGVVDDSQLPKDRFSAERLKGVDSTLKIQPAKLEDSAVYLCASSLGTWAGGTDTQYFGPGTRLTVL.

This clonotype turned up a few times. The J gene is TRBJ2-3, the V gene TRBV20-1, with D perhaps assigned TRBD1 or TRBD2 (5 bases each). Germline CDR1 reads DFQATT; CDR2 reads SNEGSKA (reference sequence). The CDR3 is 13 residues long. The V and J ends lost 7 bases and 4 bases respectively, with 15 bases between them. The CDR3 protein is CSGGDARADTQYF. In nucleotides, the CDR3 is TGCAGTGGAGGGGACGCCCGCGCAGATACGCAGTATTTT.

The genes are TRBV7-8 and TRBJ2-7; D is unresolved. V lost 5 bases, J lost 2 bases, and 16 bases lay in between. Germline V CDR1 and CDR2: SGHVS, FQNEAQ. The CDR3 runs 15 residues. The CDR3 DNA follows: TGTGCCAGCAGCCCCCCTCGCCAAGCGCCCTACGAGCAGTACTTC. Translating gives CASSPPRQAPYEQYF.

This clonotype was observed many times. This chain joins TRBV29-1 and TRBJ2-3, with D perhaps TRBD2 (7 bases). Trimming stripped 0 bases from V and 6 bases from J, with 19 bases between. In germline, CDR1 is SQVTM, CDR2 ANQGSEA. The CDR3 is made up of 16 amino acids. As DNA, the CDR3 is TGCAGCGTTGAAGATGGACTGCGGGGGCACCACGATACGCAGTATTTT. Its translation is CSVEDGLRGHHDTQYF.

The chain has TRBV20-1 and TRBJ2-2; a weak D match, TRBD1 (6 bases). The length of the CDR3 is 13 residues. The V end lost 6 bases, the J end lost 3 bases, and 11 bases lay between the germline ends. Germline CDR1 DFQATT, CDR2 SNEGSKA (reference sequence). In DNA, the CDR3 is TGCAGTGCCAGGGGTGCGGACACCGGGGAGCTGTTTTTT. It is translated as CSARGADTGELFF.

There are many counts of this clonotype. The chain combines TRBV4-2 with TRBJ2-1; perhaps TRBD1 as D (6 bases). V was clipped by 1 base and J by 1 base, with 14 bases between them. The germline V gene has CDR1 LGHNA and CDR2 YNFKEQ. The CDR3 consists of 17 residues. The CDR3 nucleotides read TGTGCCAGCAGCCAAGGAGGCATGGGGGCATCCTACAATGAGCAGTTCTTC. Translation gives CASSQGGMGASYNEQFF.

V is TRBV7-8 and J is TRBJ2-5; no firm D call. The CDR3 is made up of 15 amino acids. Trimming shortened V by 5 bases and J by 5 bases, and 18 bases separated the two germline ends. Germline V gene sequence: CDR1 SGHVS, CDR2 FQNEAQ. In DNA, the CDR3 is TGTGCCAGCAGCCCCAAGTCCGATCCATGGGAGACCCAGTACTTC. This encodes CASSPKSDPWETQYF.

This clonotype was observed a handful of times. This chain joins TRBV4-2 and TRBJ2-7; TRBD2 agrees at 7 bases. The CDR3 totals 17 residues. Germline V CDR1 and CDR2: LGHNA, YNFKEQ. The ends lost 0 bases at V and 1 base at J; junction bases unmatched: 9. CDR3 sequence reads: CASSQDKASGISYEQYF. The CDR3 DNA is TGTGCCAGCAGCCAAGATAAGGCGAGCGGGATATCCTACGAGCAGTACTTC.

The rearrangement uses TRBV7-6 and TRBJ1-6, with D possibly being TRBD1 (6 bases). This CDR3 has 14 amino acids. Germline-derived CDR1 and CDR2 are SGHVS and FNYEAQ. The V gene lost 8 bases and the J gene lost 11 bases, with 19 bases spanning the gap. In DNA form, the CDR3 reads TGTGCCAGCGGATACAGGGTAGAGAATCCACCCCTCCACTTT. Translation: CASGYRVENPPLHF.

Only a few counts were recorded for this clonotype. The rearrangement joins TRBV20-1 to TRBJ1-2; 9 bases match TRBD1. CDR3 length: 14 residues. CDR1 and CDR2 from the germline V gene are DFQATT and SNEGSKA (reference sequence). The CDR3 loop is CGHRDRASNYGYTF. In DNA, the CDR3 is TGCGGCCACCGGGACAGGGCTTCCAACTATGGCTACACCTTC.

This clonotype was seen a handful of times. The chain carries TRBV28 and TRBJ2-1; D is unclear. Germline CDR1 and CDR2: MDHEN and SYDVKM. The CDR3 is 15 residues long. V lost 1 base, J lost 5 bases, and 12 bases lay in between. The CDR3 DNA sequence: TGTGCCAGCAGTTTATTTCTGGGGATGGACAATGAGCAGTTCTTC. Its translation: CASSLFLGMDNEQFF.

The chain combines TRBV4-1 with TRBJ2-5, with D hard to call. V lost 0 bases to trimming and J lost 11 bases, with 16 bases between them. From germline, CDR1 is MGHRA and CDR2 YSYEKL. The CDR3 length is 14 residues. The CDR3 DNA follows: TGCGCCAGCAGCCAAGAGAACTCGTACAATGAGCAGTACTTC. Translating gives CASSQENSYNEQYF.

Comments on this clonotype: It may be a read error: a sequence one base away is much more abundant. J is TRBJ2-7 and V is TRBV30; 9 bases match TRBD1. Unmatched junction bases numbered 0, after V lost 3 bases and J lost 0 bases. The CDR3 is made up of 13 amino acids. Germline V gives CDR1 GTSNPN, CDR2 SVGIG (reference sequence). CDR3 DNA: TGTGCCTGGAGGACAGGGGGCTCCTACGAGCAGTACTTC. This sequence encodes CAWRTGGSYEQYF.

This clonotype turned up a few times. The chain recombines TRBV7-9 with TRBJ2-7, with 8 positions matching TRBD1. V lost 1 base, J lost 3 bases, and 14 bases stayed unmatched. CDR1 is SEHNR, CDR2 FQNEAQ, per germline (reference sequence). This CDR3 contains 18 residues. CDR3 in amino acids: CASSLVSPDRGFFYEQYF. As DNA, the CDR3 is TGTGCCAGCAGCTTAGTGTCCCCCGACAGGGGTTTCTTCTACGAGCAGTACTTC.

The CDR3 bases are TGTGCCAGCAGTTCCTTTACTAGGGCGGATTCCTACAATGAGCAGTTCTTC. Amino acids: CASSSFTRADSYNEQFF. The V gene is TRBV27, the J gene TRBJ2-1; a possible D gene is TRBD2 (5 bases). With 4 bases removed from V and 1 base from J, the gap between germline ends came to 17 bases. CDR3 length: 17 residues. In germline, CDR1 is MNHEY, CDR2 SMNVEV (reference sequence).

V gene TRBV9 combines with J gene TRBJ2-1, with TRBD2 as a possible D gene (6 bases). The CDR3 length is 15 residues. The germline gives CDR1 SGDLS, CDR2 YYNGEE. Deletions cut 0 bases from V and 6 bases from J, with 13 bases between. This CDR3 reads CASSVGDSLSNEQFF. The CDR3 DNA reads as TGTGCCAGCAGCGTAGGGGACTCTTTGAGCAATGAGCAGTTCTTC.